This TCR beta chain originates from a study of shared clonotypes between healthy human individuals. Study details: Donor ages ranged 18 to 49 years: a couple of women, a few men. Regarding the study as a whole: The represented genetic and exposure-history diversity was limited by the small number of donors.

An assay was performed, and its level was deep. Using immunoSEQ multiplex PCR, the repertoire was profiled, and TCRdb retains in-frame clones only, with some absent. The profile shows hundreds of thousands of clones, roughly 77% of them singletons. Points on this clone: Its specificity is not known.

CDR1 is SGHNT and CDR2 is YENEEA in the germline V gene. Trimming took off 2 bases at V and 7 bases at J, with 15 bases between the two ends. The CDR3 length is 15 residues. The source is a woman aged 40 to 50 in good health. Some clones in this sample may be carry-over from other donors' samples. The genes are TRBV11-3 and TRBJ2-1, with D perhaps assigned TRBD1 or TRBD2 (5 bases each). Sequencing input: PBMCs. This CDR3 is CASSLTGTNRNEQFF. For the CDR3, the DNA is TGTGCCAGCAGCTTAACCGGGACGAATCGGAATGAGCAGTTCTTC. The whole variable domain, remainder taken from reference TRBV11-3 and TRBJ2-1, is EAGVVQSPRYKIIEKKQPVAFWCNPISGHNTLYWYLQNLGQGPELLIRYENEEAVDDSQLPKDRFSAERLKGVDSTLKIQPAELGDSAVYLCASSLTGTNRNEQFFGPGTRLTVL.